This T cell receptor (beta chain) appears in the sequencing data of a study of blood T cell repertoires in COVID-19. This CDR3 contains 13 residues. After removal of 4 bases from V and 5 bases from J, the junction contained 1 base not matched to a gene. The germline gives CDR1 SNHLY, CDR2 FYNNEI. The protocol was immunoSEQ multiplex PCR, while the TCRdb copy is restricted to in-frame clones and leaves out a portion. The top ten hold more than 3% of the sample, which has 200,000 or so clones, approximately 92% seen once. The study assigned cohorts using participant-reported clinical history. This chain uses TRBV2 with TRBJ2-1; 8 bases line up with TRBD2. The origin of this receptor is a woman aged 18-30 years in a cohort exposed to, infected with or recovered from COVID-19 (not recorded which). Material: PBMCs or T cells enriched from blood (not recorded which). Here the CDR3 reads CASSVTSDNEQFF. Written as DNA, the CDR3 is TGTGCCAGCAGTGTGACTAGCGACAATGAGCAGTTCTTC.